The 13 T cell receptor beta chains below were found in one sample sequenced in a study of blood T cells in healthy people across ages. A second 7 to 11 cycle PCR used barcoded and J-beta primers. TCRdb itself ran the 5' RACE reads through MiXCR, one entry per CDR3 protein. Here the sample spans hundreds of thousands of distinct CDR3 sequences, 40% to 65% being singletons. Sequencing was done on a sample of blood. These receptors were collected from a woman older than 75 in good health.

The CDR3 bases are TGTGCCAGCAGCTTTGACAGGGGAGTGGGAGAGACCCAGTACTTC. Translated, it gives CASSFDRGVGETQYF. The chain uses TRBV7-2 and TRBJ2-5; 8 nucleotides line up with TRBD1. The CDR3 contains 15 residues. The junction had 7 bases not matched to a gene; V was cut back by 3 bases and J by 4 bases. Per the germline V gene, CDR1 is SGHTA and CDR2 is FQGNSA.

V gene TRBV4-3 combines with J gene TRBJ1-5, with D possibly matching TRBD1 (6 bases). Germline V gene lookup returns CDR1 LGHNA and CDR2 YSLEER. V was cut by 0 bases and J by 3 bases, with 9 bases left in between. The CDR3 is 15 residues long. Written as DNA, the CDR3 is TGCGCCAGCAGCCAAGACTGGACAGTCAATCAGCCCCAGCATTTT. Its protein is CASSQDWTVNQPQHF.

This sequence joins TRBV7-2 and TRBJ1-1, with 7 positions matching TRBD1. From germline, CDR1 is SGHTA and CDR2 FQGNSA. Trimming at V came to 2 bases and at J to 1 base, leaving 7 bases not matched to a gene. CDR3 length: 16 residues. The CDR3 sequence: CASSLSPGTANTEAFF. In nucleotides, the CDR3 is TGTGCCAGCAGCTTATCCCCCGGGACAGCGAACACTGAAGCTTTCTTT.

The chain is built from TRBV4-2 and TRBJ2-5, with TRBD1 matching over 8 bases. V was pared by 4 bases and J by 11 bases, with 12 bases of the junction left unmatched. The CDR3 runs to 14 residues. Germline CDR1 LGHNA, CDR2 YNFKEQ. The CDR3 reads CASSRTGSSNEQYF. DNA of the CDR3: TGTGCCAGCAGCCGGACAGGGTCCTCCAATGAGCAGTACTTC.

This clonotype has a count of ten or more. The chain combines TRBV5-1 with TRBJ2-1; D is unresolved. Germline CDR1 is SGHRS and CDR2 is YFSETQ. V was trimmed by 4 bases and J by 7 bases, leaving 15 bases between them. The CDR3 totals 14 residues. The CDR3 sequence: CASSLGPGRNEQFF. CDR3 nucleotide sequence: TGCGCCAGCAGCCTAGGTCCCGGAAGGAATGAGCAGTTCTTC.

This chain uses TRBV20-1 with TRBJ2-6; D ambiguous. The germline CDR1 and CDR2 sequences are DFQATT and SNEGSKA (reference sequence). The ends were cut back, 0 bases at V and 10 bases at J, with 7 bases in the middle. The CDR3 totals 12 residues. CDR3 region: CSAREGPNVLTF. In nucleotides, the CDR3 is TGCAGTGCTAGAGAAGGACCAAACGTCCTGACTTTC.

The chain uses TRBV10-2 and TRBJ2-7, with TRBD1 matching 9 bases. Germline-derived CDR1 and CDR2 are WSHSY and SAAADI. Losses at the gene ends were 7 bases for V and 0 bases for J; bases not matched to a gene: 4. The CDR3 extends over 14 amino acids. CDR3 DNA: TGCGCCAGCACCCGGACAGGGGTCTCCTACGAGCAGTACTTC. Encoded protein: CASTRTGVSYEQYF.

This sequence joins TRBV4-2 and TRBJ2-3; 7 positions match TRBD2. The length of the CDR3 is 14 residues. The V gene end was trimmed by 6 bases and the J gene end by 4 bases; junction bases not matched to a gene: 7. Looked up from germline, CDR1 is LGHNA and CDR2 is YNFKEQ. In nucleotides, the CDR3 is TGTGCCAGCAGGGGGGGGTCTCACCCAGATACGCAGTATTTT. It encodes CASRGGSHPDTQYF.

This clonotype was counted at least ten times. The CDR3 region is CASSEPGTGGIHEQYF. CDR3 sequence (DNA): TGCGCCAGCAGTGAACCCGGGACAGGGGGTATCCACGAGCAGTACTTC. V is TRBV10-1 and J is TRBJ2-7; 11 bases fit TRBD1. Germline V gives CDR1 WNHNN, CDR2 SYGVQD (reference sequence). V shed 3 bases and J 5 bases; nucleotides not matched to a gene: 9. This CDR3 contains 16 residues.

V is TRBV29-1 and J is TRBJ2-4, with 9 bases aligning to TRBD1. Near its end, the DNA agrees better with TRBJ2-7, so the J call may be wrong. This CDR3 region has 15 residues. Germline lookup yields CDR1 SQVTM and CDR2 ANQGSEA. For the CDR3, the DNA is TGCAGCGTTGAAGGGTCCCGGGACAGGGTCGACGAGCAGTACTTC. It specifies CSVEGSRDRVDEQYF.

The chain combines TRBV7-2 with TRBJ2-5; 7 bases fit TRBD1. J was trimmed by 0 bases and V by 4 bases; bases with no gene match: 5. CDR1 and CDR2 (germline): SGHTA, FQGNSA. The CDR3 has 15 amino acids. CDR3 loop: CASSSKTGYQETQYF. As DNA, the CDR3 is TGTGCCAGCAGCTCCAAGACAGGGTACCAAGAGACCCAGTACTTC.

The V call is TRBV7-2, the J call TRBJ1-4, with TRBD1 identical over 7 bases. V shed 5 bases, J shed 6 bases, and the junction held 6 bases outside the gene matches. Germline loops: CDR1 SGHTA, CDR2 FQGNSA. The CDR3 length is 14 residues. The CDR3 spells CASSRDSWDEKLFF. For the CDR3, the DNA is TGTGCCAGCAGCCGGGACAGTTGGGATGAAAAACTGTTTTTT. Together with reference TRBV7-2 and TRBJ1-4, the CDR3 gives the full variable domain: GAGVSQSPSNKVTEKGKDVELRCDPISGHTALYWYRQSLGQGLEFLIYFQGNSAPDKSGLPSDRFSAERTGGSVSTLTIQRTQQEDSAVYLCASSRDSWDEKLFFGSGTQLSVL.

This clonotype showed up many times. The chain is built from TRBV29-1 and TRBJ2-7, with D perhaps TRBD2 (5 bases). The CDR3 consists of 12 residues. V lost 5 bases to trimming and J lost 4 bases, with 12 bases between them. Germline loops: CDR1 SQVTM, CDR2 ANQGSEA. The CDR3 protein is CSVLPTGYEQYF. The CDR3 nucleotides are TGCAGCGTTCTCCCCACGGGGTACGAGCAGTACTTC.